Here is one T cell receptor beta chain with its context. These data come from a study of blood T cell repertoires in COVID-19. Study overall: Samples representing acute and convalescent COVID-19 were sourced from the United States, Italy and Spain. PBMCs, B-cell-depleted T cells, or T cells provided the cDNA or gDNA that made up the material.

Germline loops: CDR1 SGHNT, CDR2 YYREEE (reference sequence). The V and J ends lost 4 bases and 4 bases, in that order; junction bases with no gene match: 7. CDR3 length equals 14 residues. Authors' analysis steps: Reference gene primers were amplified, and this amplification served to estimate nucleated cell counts. Profiled with immunoSEQ multiplex PCR; TCRdb holds only in-frame clones, not every one. That table supplies the V and J calls and clone size; D and trimming were determined from the DNA. This sample carries about 160,000 clones, 90% to 95% of them seen once, and the ten largest clones take 0.53%.

The rearrangement joins TRBV5-4 to TRBJ2-5; TRBD1 matches 7 bases. The receptor comes from a man in his forties or fifties with acute or convalescent COVID-19. The sequencing input was peripheral blood. In DNA, the CDR3 is TGTGCCAGCAGCGGAAGGGGGCGCGGAGAGACCCAGTACTTC. Translated: CASSGRGRGETQYF.